What follows are 22 T cell receptor beta chains derived from one specimen sequenced in a study of T cell repertoires in cytomegalovirus infection. TCRdb re-called the reads with MiXCR, one entry per CDR3 protein. The sample carries roughly 180,000 distinct CDR3 sequences, 25% to 30% recorded once. The specimen was PBMCs. The receptors here all came from a human donor in good health (CMV status not recorded). Some clones in this sample may be carry-over from other donors' samples.

The V call is TRBV28, the J call TRBJ1-5; possible D gene TRBD1, 5 bases. V was cut by 1 base and J by 1 base, with 11 bases left in between. Germline V lookup: CDR1 MDHEN, CDR2 SYDVKM. This CDR3 region has 16 residues. This chain's CDR3 is CASSLSGELSNQPQHF. The CDR3 nucleotides read TGTGCCAGCAGTTTATCGGGGGAGTTGAGCAATCAGCCCCAGCATTTT.

This chain links TRBV10-3 with TRBJ1-5; D is ambiguous. Deletions cut 2 bases from V and 5 bases from J, with 10 bases between. Per the germline V gene, CDR1 is ENHRY and CDR2 is SYGVKD. The CDR3 covers 14 residues. The DNA of the CDR3 is TGTGCCATCAGTGAGGACCGCGGGCATCAGCCCCAGCATTTT. Encoded protein: CAISEDRGHQPQHF.

The chain couples TRBV13 to TRBJ1-1; no definite D call. The CDR3 length is 16 residues. Trimming removed 0 bases from V and 3 bases from J, with 14 bases in between. CDR1 PRHDT and CDR2 FYEKMQ come from the germline V gene (reference sequence). CDR3 region: CASSLGGGRRYTEAFF. For the CDR3, the DNA is TGTGCCAGCAGCTTAGGTGGTGGCAGACGATACACTGAAGCTTTCTTT.

The gene calls are TRBV20-1 and TRBJ1-6; the match to TRBD1 covers 7 bases. This CDR3 has 15 amino acids. CDR1 and CDR2 from the germline V gene are DFQATT and SNEGSKA (reference sequence). V trimming: 6 bases; J trimming: 6 bases; junction bases outside the gene matches: 11. CDR3 nucleotides: TGCAGTGCAGTAGACAGGGTAGTTCCTAATTCACCCCTCCACTTT. This codes for CSAVDRVVPNSPLHF.

The rearrangement links TRBV7-4 to TRBJ1-1; D not resolved. CDR3 length: 12 residues. V was clipped by 8 bases and J by 1 base, with 8 bases between them. Germline CDR1 is SGHVT and CDR2 is SQSDAQ. CDR3 nucleotide sequence: TGTGCCAGCGGACTTTCGAACACTGAAGCTTTCTTT. Amino acid sequence: CASGLSNTEAFF.

This clonotype was counted once. The V call is TRBV4-1, the J call TRBJ2-5, with D perhaps TRBD1 (9 bases). The length of the CDR3 is 17 residues. Germline CDR1 is MGHRA and CDR2 is YSYEKL. V lost 7 bases and J lost 4, with 25 bases in between. Here the CDR3 reads CASIREGTGSGAETQYF. The CDR3, as DNA: TGCGCCAGCATCCGGGAGGGGACAGGGTCGGGAGCAGAGACCCAGTACTTC.

This clonotype came up a few times. The junction departs from the called germline gene at one end, perhaps through a read error. The chain couples TRBV2 to TRBJ1-2; D gene ambiguous. The CDR3 sequence is 13 residues long. Germline V gene data show CDR1 as SNHLY and CDR2 as FYNNEI. Written as DNA, the CDR3 is TGTGCTAGCAGTGAGAGAAGCAACTATGGCTACACCTTC. Its protein product is CASSERSNYGYTF.

This clonotype showed up just a few times. The chain combines TRBV6-2 or TRBV6-3 with TRBJ2-7; 9 bases are a match to TRBD2. The V gene end was trimmed by 6 bases and the J gene end by 0 bases; junction bases not matched to a gene: 6. Germline CDR1 and CDR2: MNHEY and SVGEGT. The CDR3 runs 15 residues. The CDR3 DNA sequence: TGTGCCAGCAGCCCTAGCGGGAAAAGCTCCTACGAGCAGTACTTC. Protein product: CASSPSGKSSYEQYF.

A few counts support this clonotype. The CDR3 coding sequence is TGTGCCAGCAGCTTGTTAACCCAAGAGACCCAGTACTTC. Its protein product is CASSLLTQETQYF. The genes are TRBV7-2 and TRBJ2-5; no definite D call. This CDR3 contains 13 residues. The germline CDR1 and CDR2 sequences are SGHTA and FQGNSA. Trimming removed 3 bases from V and 1 base from J, with 6 bases in between.

A note on this clonotype: One end of the junction is discordant with germline, which a read error may explain. This chain connects TRBV5-1 to TRBJ1-1; 8 bases agree with TRBD1. The CDR3 consists of 15 residues. Germline-derived CDR1 and CDR2 are SGHRS and YFSETQ. This CDR3 reads CASSLRQGANTEALF. The DNA for the CDR3 is TGCGCCAGCAGCTTGAGGCAGGGGGCCAACACTGAAGCTCTCTTT.

The CDR3 nucleotides are TGTGCCAGTAGTATGCTACGACGGTCGGACACTGAAGCTTTCTTT. Translation: CASSMLRRSDTEAFF. The V gene is TRBV19, the J gene TRBJ1-1; D ambiguous. CDR3 size: 15 residues. The germline V and J ends were trimmed by 3 bases and 3 bases, with 14 bases remaining between them. The germline gives CDR1 LNHDA, CDR2 SQIVND (reference sequence).

Concerning this clonotype itself: A junction boundary mismatches the germline segment, possibly from a read error. The CDR3 sequence: CSARAPGPTDTQYF. CDR3 coding DNA: TGCAGTGCCAGAGCACCCGGACCTACAGATACGCAGTATTTT. The rearrangement links TRBV20-1 to TRBJ2-3; D remains ambiguous. Germline loops: CDR1 DFQATT, CDR2 SNEGSKA (reference sequence). The CDR3 is 14 residues long.

A note on this clonotype: A read error is possible here, since a much larger clone lies one base away. This sequence joins TRBV11-1 and TRBJ1-2; no firm D call. Germline V gene data show CDR1 as SGHAT and CDR2 as FQDESV (reference sequence). V was pared by 5 bases and J by 11 bases, with 18 bases between. There are 13 residues in the CDR3. The CDR3 region is CASSHPGSPGYTF. CDR3 DNA: TGTGCCAGCAGCCACCCGGGCAGTCCCGGATACACCTTC.

The chain links TRBV2 to TRBJ1-6; D gene uncertain. Trimming took off 3 bases at V and 4 bases at J, with 7 bases between the two ends. Germline V gene data show CDR1 as SNHLY and CDR2 as FYNNEI. CDR3 length: 14 residues. The CDR3: CASSEEGYNSPLHF. The CDR3 DNA reads as TGTGCCAGCAGTGAGGAGGGTTATAATTCACCCCTCCACTTT.

This clonotype was observed a handful of times. The chain recombines TRBV19 with TRBJ1-2; unclear D gene. CDR3 length: 13 residues. Germline CDR1 reads LNHDA; CDR2 reads SQIVND (reference sequence). V dropped 6 bases and J dropped 2 bases, with 10 bases sitting between them. CDR3 sequence reads: CASRKQANYGYTF. The CDR3 DNA reads TGTGCCAGTAGAAAGCAGGCCAACTATGGCTACACCTTC.

This clonotype was found many times. The rearrangement joins TRBV7-2 to TRBJ1-5; 8 bases agree with TRBD1. V was clipped by 7 bases and J by 5 bases; unmatched bases: 13. The germline V gene has CDR1 SGHTA and CDR2 FQGNSA. CDR3 length: 16 residues. CDR3 bases: TGTGCCAGCACCCAGGGGTTAGCAGGGGGCGATCAGCCCCAGCATTTT. Translation: CASTQGLAGGDQPQHF.

The DNA of the CDR3 is TGTGCCAGCAGCTTCACAGGAGACCCTGGCTACACCTTC. It encodes CASSFTGDPGYTF. The rearrangement uses TRBV7-3 and TRBJ1-2; D perhaps matches TRBD1 (5 bases). V dropped 3 bases and J dropped 7 bases, with 12 bases sitting between them. Germline CDR1 is SGHTA and CDR2 is FQGTGA. The CDR3 sequence is 13 residues long. Looking up the rest from reference TRBV7-3 and TRBJ1-2 gives the full variable domain: GAGVSQTPSNKVTEKGKYVELRCDPISGHTALYWYRQSLGQGPEFLIYFQGTGAADDSGLPNDRFFAVRPEGSVSTLKIQRTERGDSAVYLCASSFTGDPGYTFGSGTRLTVV.

J is TRBJ1-2 and V is TRBV27; D is perhaps TRBD1 (5 bases). The CDR3 is made up of 14 amino acids. The germline V and J ends were trimmed by 9 bases and 0 bases, with 14 bases remaining between them. The germline V gene has CDR1 MNHEY and CDR2 SMNVEV (reference sequence). The CDR3 region has the DNA TGTGCCAGTCGCCGCGGGGCTGCTAACTATGGCTACACCTTC. Its translation is CASRRGAANYGYTF.

The CDR3 is CASSPYRGQDYGYTF. Written as DNA, the CDR3 is TGTGCCAGCAGCCCATACAGGGGGCAGGACTATGGCTACACCTTC. This chain uses TRBV7-2 with TRBJ1-2; 9 bases agree with TRBD1. V lost 5 bases to trimming and J lost 3 bases; unmatched junction nucleotides: 7. CDR3 length: 15 amino acids. Per germline, CDR1 SGHTA and CDR2 FQGNSA.

This sequence joins TRBV29-1 and TRBJ2-3; D is undetermined. Trimming pared 1 base from V and 3 bases from J, leaving 5 bases between. The CDR3 has 12 residues. Germline values: CDR1 SQVTM, CDR2 ANQGSEA. CDR3 coding DNA: TGCAGCGTTGAAGGCAGAACAGATACGCAGTATTTT. Residues: CSVEGRTDTQYF.

V gene TRBV4-1 combines with J gene TRBJ1-6, with 7 positions matching TRBD1. Unmatched junction bases numbered 5, after V lost 0 bases and J lost 6 bases. Germline V gives CDR1 MGHRA, CDR2 YSYEKL. The CDR3 spans 16 residues. The CDR3 coding sequence is TGCGCCAGCAGCCAAGATCGGCAGGGGGGTAATTCACCCCTCCACTTT. Its protein is CASSQDRQGGNSPLHF.

This clonotype was picked up a small number of times. The chain combines TRBV19 with TRBJ1-6; D perhaps matches TRBD1 (6 bases). Trimming pared 5 bases from V and 7 bases from J, leaving 15 bases between. This CDR3 contains 15 residues. CDR1 LNHDA and CDR2 SQIVND come from the germline V gene (reference sequence). The CDR3, as DNA: TGTGCCAGTAGTTTCAAGACAGGTGGAAATTCACCCCTCCACTTT. Residues: CASSFKTGGNSPLHF.